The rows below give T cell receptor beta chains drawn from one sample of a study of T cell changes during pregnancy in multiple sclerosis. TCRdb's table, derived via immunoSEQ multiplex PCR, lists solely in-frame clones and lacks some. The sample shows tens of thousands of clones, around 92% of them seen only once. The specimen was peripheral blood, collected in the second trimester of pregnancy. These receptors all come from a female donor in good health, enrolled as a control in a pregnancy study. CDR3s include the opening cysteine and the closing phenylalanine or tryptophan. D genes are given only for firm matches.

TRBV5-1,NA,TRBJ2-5,TGCGCCAGCAGCTTTTTTCAGGGTAATCGAGAGACCCAGTACTTC,CASSFFQGNRETQYF
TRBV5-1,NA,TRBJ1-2,TGCGCCAGCAGCTTTGACGGGACTTATGGCTACACCTTC,CASSFDGTYGYTF
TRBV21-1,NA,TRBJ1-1,TGTGCCAGATTACCGGGTCCCGGTCGGTGGAGAGCTTTCTTT,CARLPGPGRWRAFF
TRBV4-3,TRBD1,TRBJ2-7,TGCGCCAGCAGCGGATCGACAGGGACCGAGCAGTACTTC,CASSGSTGTEQYF
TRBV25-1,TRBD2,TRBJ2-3,TGTGCCAGCAGTGACCCTAGGGAGGGTACAGATACGCAGTATTTT,CASSDPREGTDTQYF
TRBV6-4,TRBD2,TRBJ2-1,TGTGCCAGCAGTATAGCGGGAGGGCCAAATGAGCAGTTCTTC,CASSIAGGPNEQFF
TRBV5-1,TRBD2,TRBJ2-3,TGCGCCAGCAGCTTGGGGACTAGCGGGGGGACAGATACGCAGTATTTT,CASSLGTSGGTDTQYF
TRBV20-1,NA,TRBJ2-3,TGCAGTGCCGCATCGGCAGATACGCAGTATTTT,CSAASADTQYF
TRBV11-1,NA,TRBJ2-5,TGTGCCAGCAGCCCAATATCCAGGGGAGAGACCCAGTACTTC,CASSPISRGETQYF
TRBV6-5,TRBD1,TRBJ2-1,TGTGCCAGCAGTTACAGCGACAGGGGGGTCCATGAGCAGTTCTTC,CASSYSDRGVHEQFF
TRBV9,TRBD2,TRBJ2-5,TGTGCCAGCAGCGGGGGCCGGGGAACCGGGGGGGAGACCCAGTACTTC,CASSGGRGTGGETQYF
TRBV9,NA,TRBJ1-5,TGTGCCAGCAGCGTAGAAGGGGGGCCCCAGCATTTT,CASSVEGGPQHF
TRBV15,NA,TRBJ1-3,TGTGCCACCAGCAGGGGAGGGGGAAACTCTGGAAACACCATATATTTT,CATSRGGGNSGNTIYF
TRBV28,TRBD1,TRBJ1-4,TGTGCCAGCAGCCTCACAGGGGCCAGGGAAAAACTGTTTTTT,CASSLTGAREKLFF
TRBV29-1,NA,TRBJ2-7,TGCAGCGTTGAAGGAGCTGGACAAGTTGGGGACTACGAGCAGTACTTC,CSVEGAGQVGDYEQYF
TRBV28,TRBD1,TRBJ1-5,TGTGCCAGCAGTTTACGACAGGGGATGAGCAATCAGCCCCAGCATTTT,CASSLRQGMSNQPQHF
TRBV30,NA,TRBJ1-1,TGTGCCTGGAGTGTACAGTGGGGAGCTGAAGCTTTCTTT,CAWSVQWGAEAFF
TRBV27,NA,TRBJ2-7,TGTGCCAGCAGTTCCGGGAGCCGTGAGCAGTACTTC,CASSSGSREQYF
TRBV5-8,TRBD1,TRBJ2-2,TGTGCCAGCAGCACAGGGGTCGGGGAGCTGTTTTTT,CASSTGVGELFF
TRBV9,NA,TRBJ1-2,TGTGCCAGCACCGAGGTGCAAAGGAGCAGCCCCTATGGCTACACCTTC,CASTEVQRSSPYGYTF
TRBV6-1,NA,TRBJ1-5,TGTGCCAGCAGTGAAAATAGTGACAGGCGATGGGAGAATCAGCCCCAGCATTTT,CASSENSDRRWENQPQHF
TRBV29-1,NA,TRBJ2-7,TGCAGCGTTGCAAGGGACACCTCCTACGAGCAGTACTTC,CSVARDTSYEQYF
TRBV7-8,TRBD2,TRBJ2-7,TGTGCCAGCAGTCAAACTAGCGGGAGAGACAAGCAGTACTTC,CASSQTSGRDKQYF
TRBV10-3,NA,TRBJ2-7,TGTGCCACCGGGGGTAGCCACGAGCAGTACTTC,CATGGSHEQYF
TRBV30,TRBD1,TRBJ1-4,TGTGCCTGGAGTACGATACTCCTCAGGGGGCAAGGGAATGAAAAACTGTTTTTT,CAWSTILLRGQGNEKLFF
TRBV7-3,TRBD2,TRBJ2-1,TGTGCCAGCAGTTCGGGAGGGGAAAACAATGAGCAGTTCTTC,CASSSGGENNEQFF
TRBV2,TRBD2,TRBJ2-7,TGTGCCAGCAAAGGGACTAGCCGAACTTTCTCCTACGAGCAGTACTTC,CASKGTSRTFSYEQYF
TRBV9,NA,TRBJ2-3,TGTGCCAGCAGCGATCCCAGGGGAGTTGGCACAGATACGCAGTATTTT,CASSDPRGVGTDTQYF
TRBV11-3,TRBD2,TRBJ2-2,TGTGCCAGCAGCTCGGGACTAGCGGGGATCGGCGGGGAGCTGTTTTTT,CASSSGLAGIGGELFF
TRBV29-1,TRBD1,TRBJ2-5,TGCAGCGCTCCAAGACAGGGGTCTACGATAGAGACCCAGTACTTC,CSAPRQGSTIETQYF
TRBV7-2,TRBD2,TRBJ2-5,TGTGCCAGCAGCGTGGGGACTAGCGGGGGGGCCGTACATCAAGAGACCCAGTACTTC,CASSVGTSGGAVHQETQYF